The source of this TCR beta chain is a study of PD-L1 blockade in urothelial cancer. On the study more broadly: After treatment start, blood was analyzed at 3 weeks (second dose) and at 6 weeks. T cell content in blood samples showed a median of about 150,000.

The germline V and J ends were trimmed by 1 base and 7 bases, with 15 bases remaining between them. This CDR3 is 14 amino acids long. Per the germline V gene, CDR1 is SGHTS and CDR2 is YDEGEE. Here immunoSEQ multiplex PCR was the method, and the copy in TCRdb shows in-frame clones only, minus some. The table records about 130,000 clones, 86% of them present only once. The sample's time point: peripheral blood 6 weeks after treatment start. Each patient presented with locally advanced or metastatic urothelial carcinoma. Patients yielded 1 to 8 samples each, pretreatment and on-treatment. The TCR originated in a man over 45 with urothelial cancer. Sequenced material: PBMCs, taken around atezolizumab (anti-PD-L1) treatment. The chain joins TRBV5-8 to TRBJ2-7, with D possibly being TRBD2 (6 bases). CDR3 loop: CASSLWGGHGEQYF. CDR3 bases: TGTGCCAGCAGCTTGTGGGGAGGCCACGGGGAGCAGTACTTC. Drawing the rest from reference TRBV5-8 and TRBJ2-7, the complete variable domain is EAGVTQSPTHLIKTRGQQATLRCSPISGHTSVYWYQQALGLGLQFLLWYDEGEERNRGNFPPRFSGRQFPNYSSELNVNALELEDSALYLCASSLWGGHGEQYFGPGTRLTVT.